The sequence of this TCR beta chain was determined in a study of T cell responses to AZD1222 COVID-19 vaccine. Germline V gene lookup returns CDR1 LNHDA and CDR2 SQIVND (reference sequence). CDR3 size: 13 residues. V lost 8 bases and J lost 6, with 14 bases in between. Libraries were prepared by immunoSEQ multiplex PCR; TCRdb keeps only in-frame clonotypes and omits some of them. The table includes fewer than 150,000 clones, approximately 91% detected once. About this clone: The target antigen is unknown.

Study conclusions and caveats: Nearly half of spike-specific TCRs reportedly target variant regions that are unmutated in the B.1.351 and B.1.1.7 variants.

The V call is TRBV19, the J call TRBJ1-5; possibly TRBD1 for D (6 bases). Sequences were derived from peripheral blood, sampled 28 days after the second AZD1222 dose. This clonotype originated in an adult who received the AZD1222 COVID-19 vaccine. The CDR3 is CASSSGGAQPQHF. The CDR3 coding sequence is TGTGCCAGTTCGTCCGGGGGGGCTCAGCCCCAGCATTTT.